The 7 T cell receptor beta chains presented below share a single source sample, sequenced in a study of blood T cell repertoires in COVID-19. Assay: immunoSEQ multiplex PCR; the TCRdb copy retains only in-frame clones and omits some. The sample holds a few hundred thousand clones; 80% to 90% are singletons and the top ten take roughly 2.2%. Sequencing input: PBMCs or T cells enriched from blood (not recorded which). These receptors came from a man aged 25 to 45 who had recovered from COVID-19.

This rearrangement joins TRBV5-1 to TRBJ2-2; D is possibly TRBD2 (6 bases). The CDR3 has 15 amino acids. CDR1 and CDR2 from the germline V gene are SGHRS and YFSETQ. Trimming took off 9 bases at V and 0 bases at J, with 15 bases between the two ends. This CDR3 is CATSVGGSNTGELFF. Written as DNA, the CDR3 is TGCGCCACGTCGGTCGGGGGATCGAACACCGGGGAGCTGTTTTTT.

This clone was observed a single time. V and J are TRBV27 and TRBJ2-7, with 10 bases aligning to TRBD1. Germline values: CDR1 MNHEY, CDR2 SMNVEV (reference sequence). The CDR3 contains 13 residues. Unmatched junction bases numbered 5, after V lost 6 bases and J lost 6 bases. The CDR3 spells CASRRTGGGEQYF. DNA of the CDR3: TGTGCCAGCAGACGGACAGGGGGAGGCGAGCAGTACTTC.

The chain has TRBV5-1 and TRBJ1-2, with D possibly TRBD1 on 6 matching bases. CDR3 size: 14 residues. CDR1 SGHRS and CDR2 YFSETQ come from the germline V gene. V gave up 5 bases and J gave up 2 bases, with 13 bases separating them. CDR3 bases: TGCGCCAGCAGGCCCGGGACAATAAACTATGGCTACACCTTC. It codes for CASRPGTINYGYTF.

CDR3: CASSKDGTALTGELFF. CDR3 in DNA: TGTGCCAGCAGTAAAGACGGGACAGCACTCACCGGGGAGCTGTTTTTT. This sequence joins TRBV6-1 and TRBJ2-2; 7 nucleotides line up with TRBD1. This CDR3 has 16 residues. Germline V gene lookup returns CDR1 MNHNS and CDR2 SASEGT. Trimming at V came to 5 bases and at J to 4 bases, leaving 10 bases not matched to a gene.

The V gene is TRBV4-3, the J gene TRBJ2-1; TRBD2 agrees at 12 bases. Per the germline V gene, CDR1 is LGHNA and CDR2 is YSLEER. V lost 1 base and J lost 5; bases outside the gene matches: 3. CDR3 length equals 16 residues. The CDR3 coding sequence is TGCGCCAGCAGCCAAGGAGGACTAGCGGGGAACAATGAGCAGTTCTTC. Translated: CASSQGGLAGNNEQFF.

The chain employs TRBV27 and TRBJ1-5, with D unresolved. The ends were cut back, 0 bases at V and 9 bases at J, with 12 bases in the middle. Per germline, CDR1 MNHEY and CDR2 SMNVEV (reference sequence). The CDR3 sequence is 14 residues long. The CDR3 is CASSLSPSVLPQHF. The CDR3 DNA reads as TGTGCCAGCAGTTTATCCCCTTCGGTCCTGCCCCAGCATTTT.

CDR3 bases: TGTGCCATCAGTGCGGCGGGGGGGAACACCGGGGAGCTGTTTTTT. It is translated as CAISAAGGNTGELFF. V usage is TRBV10-3 and J usage is TRBJ2-2; 8 positions match TRBD2. The CDR3 is 15 amino acids. Per the germline V gene, CDR1 is ENHRY and CDR2 is SYGVKD. The ends lost 4 bases at V and 1 base at J; junction bases unmatched: 2.